The 4 T cell receptor beta chains presented below share a single source sample, sequenced in a study of human T cells and chemical hapten exposure. Specified time point: pre-sensitization, week 0. This sample's treatment: therapeutic diphenylcyclopropenone sensitization with weekly scalp DPC. TCRdb recomputed calls from the RACE reads with MiXCR, one row per CDR3 protein. Altogether a few hundred thousand distinct CDR3 sequences are present, around 5.5% being singletons, with the ten largest covering approximately 8.2%. Source: whole blood, taken in connection with sensitization to the hapten diphenylcyclopropenone (DPC). Source of these receptors: a woman aged 18-29 years with alopecia areata. Some clones in this sample may be carry-over from other donors' samples.

The gene calls are TRBV6-5 and TRBJ1-4; 7 nucleotides align to TRBD1. This CDR3 has 14 amino acids. Germline CDR1 reads MNHEY; CDR2 reads SVGAGI. V gave up 6 bases and J gave up 8 bases; unmatched junction bases: 9. In DNA form, the CDR3 reads TGTGCCAGCAGCCTAACACAGGGGCGGGAAAAACTGTTTTTT. Translated: CASSLTQGREKLFF.

Only a few counts were recorded for this clonotype. V and J are TRBV28 and TRBJ1-2; 7 nucleotides line up with TRBD1. The V gene's germline CDR1 is MDHEN and CDR2 SYDVKM. The junction had 8 bases not matched to a gene; V was cut back by 6 bases and J by 4 bases. This CDR3 has 14 residues. The CDR3 coding sequence is TGTGCCAGCAGGGGACAGACCTCTATCTATGGCTACACCTTC. It codes for CASRGQTSIYGYTF.

This clonotype was recorded many times. The chain is built from TRBV15 and TRBJ1-1; 8 positions agree with TRBD1. Trimming took 0 bases from V and 4 from J; bases not matched to a gene: 13. CDR1 is LNHNV and CDR2 is YYDKDF in the germline V gene (reference sequence). This CDR3 has 18 amino acids. CDR3 sequence reads: CATSRELRQGYGGTEAFF. The CDR3 DNA reads as TGTGCCACCAGCAGAGAATTACGACAGGGGTACGGGGGCACTGAAGCTTTCTTT.

This clonotype showed up many times. The chain employs TRBV2 and TRBJ2-3, with 7 bases fitting TRBD2. The CDR3 totals 15 residues. Looked up from germline, CDR1 is SNHLY and CDR2 is FYNNEI. J lost 2 bases, V lost 2 bases, and 4 bases had no gene match. The DNA of the CDR3 is TGTGCCAGCAGTGAACTCCTAGCGGCCACAGATACGCAGTATTTT. Encoded protein: CASSELLAATDTQYF.